One sample yielded the 27 T cell receptor beta chains listed below, sequenced in a study of T cells expressing NK-cell markers. TCRdb processed the 5' RACE reads again and assigns one entry to each CDR3 protein, with no DNA. The sample table sets out approximately 2,900 distinct CDR3 sequences. Sequenced input: blood T cells: a sorted CD56 or NKG2C T cell subset, CD4+ or CD8+ T cells, or bulk PBMC T cells (not recorded which). These receptors originate from a young woman in good health.

By frequency, this clonotype is medium-sized (0.01 to 0.1%). The V gene is TRBV5-6, the J gene TRBJ2-5; TCRdb outputs TRBD1, but without DNA this stays unchecked. The CDR3 totals 14 residues. CDR1 and CDR2 from the germline V gene are SGHDT and YYEEEE. The CDR3 protein is CASSFRATQETQYF.

The rearrangement links TRBV10-3 to TRBJ1-1; TCRdb selects TRBD1, and the lack of DNA leaves this call unchecked. CDR1 is ENHRY, CDR2 SYGVKD, per germline. The CDR3 length is 13 residues. CDR3 loop: CAIGTGADTEAFF.

Here the CDR3 reads CSAPTSAYNEQFF. V gene TRBV20-1 combines with J gene TRBJ2-1. The CDR3 is 13 amino acids. Germline CDR1 and CDR2: DFQATT and SNEGSKA (reference sequence).

This clonotype shows up as medium-sized by frequency. The chain is built from TRBV12-3 or TRBV12-4 and TRBJ2-2. The CDR3 is 13 amino acids. CDR3 region: CASSLFSYGELFF.

The chain couples TRBV7-9 to TRBJ2-7. This CDR3 is 15 amino acids long. Germline V gene lookup returns CDR1 SEHNR and CDR2 FQNEAQ (reference sequence). The CDR3 loop reads CASSLEVVLWDEQYF.

By frequency, this clonotype is medium-sized. The chain employs TRBV19 and TRBJ2-1; TCRdb gives TRBD2 as the D gene, but with no DNA this cannot be confirmed. This CDR3 region has 15 residues. Germline V gene data show CDR1 as LNHDA and CDR2 as SQIVND (reference sequence). The CDR3 reads CASSGIAGAHNEQFF.

The chain combines TRBV12-3 or TRBV12-4 with TRBJ2-1; the D call from TCRdb, TRBD2, cannot be confirmed without DNA. The CDR3 totals 11 residues. The CDR3 here is CASSFGPAEFF.

The chain links TRBV7-2 to TRBJ2-5; TCRdb designates TRBD2, a call that cannot be tested without DNA. The CDR3 consists of 14 residues. Germline CDR1 SGHTA, CDR2 FQGNSA. Here the CDR3 reads CASSSGLIQETQYF.

This clonotype is large by frequency. This sequence joins TRBV6-2 or TRBV6-3 and TRBJ2-1; with no DNA, the TCRdb D assignment of TRBD1 cannot be verified. Looked up from germline, CDR1 is MNHEY and CDR2 is SVGEGT. CDR3 length: 13 amino acids. The CDR3: CASSSGDYNEQFF.

The chain has TRBV20-1 and TRBJ2-5; with no DNA, the TCRdb D assignment of TRBD1 cannot be verified. Germline lookup yields CDR1 DFQATT and CDR2 SNEGSKA (reference sequence). This CDR3 is 16 amino acids long. The CDR3 reads CSATHAGDRGGETQYF.

The V gene is TRBV7-8, the J gene TRBJ2-7; TCRdb designates TRBD1, a call that cannot be tested without DNA. CDR1 is SGHVS and CDR2 is FQNEAQ in the germline V gene. The CDR3 spans 15 residues. This chain's CDR3 is CASFISGTGGREQYF.

This clonotype registers medium-sized by frequency. The CDR3 is CASSYSDTYEQYF. V and J are TRBV6-2 or TRBV6-3 and TRBJ2-7. Germline CDR1 and CDR2: MNHEY and SVGEGT. The CDR3 spans 13 residues.

V usage is TRBV2 and J usage is TRBJ2-1; there is no DNA to check the TCRdb D call of TRBD1. This CDR3 is built from 13 residues. Germline V gene sequence: CDR1 SNHLY, CDR2 FYNNEI. The CDR3 is CASIHMGVDEQFF. The variable domain in full, with the rest retrieved from reference TRBV2 and TRBJ2-1, is EPEVTQTPSHQVTQMGQEVILRCVPISNHLYFYWYRQILGQKVEFLVSFYNNEISEKSEIFDDQFSVERPDGSNFTLKIRSTKLEDSAMYFCASIHMGVDEQFFGPGTRLTVL.

V gene TRBV6-5 combines with J gene TRBJ2-1; TCRdb's assignment of TRBD2 cannot be checked, as there is no DNA. Germline CDR1 and CDR2: MNHEY and SVGAGI. The length of the CDR3 is 15 residues. CDR3 in amino acids: CASTKGSGGGNEQFF.

This clonotype is called large based on its frequency. V and J are TRBV30 and TRBJ2-2; TCRdb picks TRBD2, but there is no DNA to check that call. This CDR3 is 15 amino acids long. Germline V gene sequence: CDR1 GTSNPN, CDR2 SVGIG (reference sequence). The CDR3 sequence is CAWSVGTSDTGELFF.

Its frequency marks this clonotype as medium-sized. The chain carries TRBV6-1 and TRBJ2-3. Germline CDR1 is MNHNS and CDR2 is SASEGT. This CDR3 has 14 residues. The CDR3: CASSEAGEVDTQYF.

This sequence joins TRBV6-2 or TRBV6-3 and TRBJ2-1; without DNA, the TCRdb call of TRBD2 cannot be checked. The germline gives CDR1 MNHEY, CDR2 SVGEGT. This CDR3 spans 12 amino acids. The CDR3 protein is CASATLFNEQFF.

This rearrangement joins TRBV25-1 to TRBJ2-2; there is no DNA to check the TCRdb D call of TRBD2. The CDR3 totals 16 residues. Germline CDR1 and CDR2: MGHDK and SYGVNS. CDR3 in amino acids: CASSEDGLAHTGELFF.

According to its frequency, this clonotype is medium-sized (0.01 to 0.1%). The CDR3 loop is CASSGSGTSINEQFF. The chain combines TRBV6-4 with TRBJ2-1; checking the TCRdb D call of TRBD2 is not possible without DNA. CDR3 length: 15 residues. CDR1 and CDR2 from the germline V gene are MRHNA and SNTAGT.

By frequency, this clonotype registers medium-sized. V gene TRBV12-3 or TRBV12-4 combines with J gene TRBJ2-3. The CDR3 runs 13 residues. The CDR3 sequence is CASSLQMADTQYF.

The chain uses TRBV6-4 and TRBJ2-3. Germline V gene lookup returns CDR1 MRHNA and CDR2 SNTAGT. The CDR3 consists of 14 residues. The CDR3: CASSRTDDTDTQYF.

By frequency, this clonotype is medium-sized. This rearrangement joins TRBV7-9 to TRBJ2-7; the D gene TCRdb calls, TRBD1, cannot be checked with no DNA. The germline gives CDR1 SEHNR, CDR2 FQNEAQ (reference sequence). The CDR3 extends over 14 amino acids. The CDR3 region is CASSLADRAHEQYF.

V and J are TRBV11-3 and TRBJ2-1; TCRdb selects TRBD1, and the lack of DNA leaves this call unchecked. Germline V gene lookup returns CDR1 SGHNT and CDR2 YENEEA. The CDR3 sequence is 16 residues long. CDR3 protein: CASSFPGTGVFYEQFF.

V and J are TRBV20-1 and TRBJ2-7; checking the TCRdb D call of TRBD2 is not possible without DNA. The CDR3 runs to 13 residues. Germline values: CDR1 DFQATT, CDR2 SNEGSKA (reference sequence). The CDR3 is CSAPSGEPYEQYF.

By frequency, this clonotype is medium-sized. The V gene is TRBV6-4, the J gene TRBJ2-1; the TRBD2 assignment by TCRdb is unverifiable without DNA. This CDR3 contains 14 residues. The germline gives CDR1 MRHNA, CDR2 SNTAGT. The CDR3 here is CASSGLAGGNEQFF.

This clonotype is medium-sized by frequency. The rearrangement links TRBV6-4 to TRBJ2-3; checking the TCRdb D call of TRBD1 is not possible without DNA. The V gene's germline CDR1 is MRHNA and CDR2 SNTAGT. CDR3 length: 15 amino acids. CDR3: CASSPGQGGSDTQYF.

The CDR3 sequence: CSVRRQGDTGELFF. The V gene is TRBV20-1, the J gene TRBJ2-2; TCRdb proposes TRBD1, but this gene call is untestable without DNA. Germline V gives CDR1 DFQATT, CDR2 SNEGSKA (reference sequence). The CDR3 extends over 14 amino acids.